Following are 4 T cell receptor beta chains from one sample sequenced in a study of blood T cell repertoires in COVID-19. Some clones are missing from TCRdb's copy, which holds only in-frame ones; the method was immunoSEQ multiplex PCR. Among about 300,000 clones, under 90% were seen once, and the ten largest hold around 4.6%. The sequenced sample consisted of PBMCs or T cells enriched from blood (not recorded which). The receptor set was obtained from a young man who had recovered from COVID-19.

This clone was found once. The V gene is TRBV29-1, the J gene TRBJ1-2; maybe TRBD1 (6 bases). V was shortened by 4 bases and J by 0 bases, with 12 bases between the two germline ends. The CDR3 loop spans 14 amino acids. Per the germline V gene, CDR1 is SQVTM and CDR2 is ANQGSEA. The CDR3 sequence: CSVGPRQANYGYTF. The CDR3 coding sequence is TGCAGCGTTGGACCCCGACAGGCTAACTATGGCTACACCTTC.

This clone has just one count. The rearrangement uses TRBV10-1 and TRBJ2-3, with D possibly TRBD2 on 6 matching bases. CDR1 is WNHNN and CDR2 is SYGVQD in the germline V gene (reference sequence). V was shortened by 11 bases and J by 1 base, with 16 bases between the two germline ends. CDR3 length equals 14 residues. CDR3: CAGGTGRGTDTQYF. CDR3 in DNA: TGCGCCGGGGGGACTGGTCGGGGCACAGATACGCAGTATTTT.

The chain uses TRBV3-1 (or the pseudogene TRBV3-2) and TRBJ1-3; D is uncertain. Germline CDR1 is LGHDT and CDR2 is YNNKEL (reference sequence). This CDR3 comprises 14 residues. V dropped 4 bases and J dropped 3 bases, with 10 bases sitting between them. The CDR3 is CASSPSYLGNTIYF. The CDR3 bases are TGTGCCAGCAGCCCAAGCTATCTTGGAAACACCATATATTTT.

V is TRBV2 and J is TRBJ2-7; D is possibly TRBD1 (6 bases). From germline, CDR1 is SNHLY and CDR2 FYNNEI. Trimming cost V 7 bases and J 7 bases, with 17 bases left between them. The CDR3 length is 13 residues. In DNA, the CDR3 is TGTGCCAGCAATCGGCAGGGGTTGGATGAGCAGTACTTC. Encoded protein: CASNRQGLDEQYF.